The source of this T cell receptor (beta chain) is a study of cytomegalovirus exposure and HLA in healthy donors. General study points: Across HLA loci, a later analysis found differing TCR association rates, with DRB1 most and HLA-C fewest.

Losses at the gene ends were 5 bases for V and 2 bases for J; bases not matched to a gene: 11. This CDR3 comprises 16 residues. Looked up from germline, CDR1 is SGHTA and CDR2 is FQGNSA. Comments on this clone: Its antigen is not identified.

Primers for the PCR totalled 60 Vbeta and 13 Jbeta. Repertoires were generated with immunoSEQ multiplex PCR, while TCRdb's copy carries only in-frame clones and drops some. The data contain about 90,000 clones, approximately 84% of them singletons. The J gene is TRBJ1-2, the V gene TRBV7-2; 7 nucleotides line up with TRBD1. The sample was PBMCs. The clonotype originates from a young man in good health and CMV-seronegative. CDR3 protein: CASSPGPGQTNYGYTF. The CDR3 nucleotides are TGTGCCAGCAGCCCAGGGCCGGGACAGACAAACTATGGCTACACCTTC.